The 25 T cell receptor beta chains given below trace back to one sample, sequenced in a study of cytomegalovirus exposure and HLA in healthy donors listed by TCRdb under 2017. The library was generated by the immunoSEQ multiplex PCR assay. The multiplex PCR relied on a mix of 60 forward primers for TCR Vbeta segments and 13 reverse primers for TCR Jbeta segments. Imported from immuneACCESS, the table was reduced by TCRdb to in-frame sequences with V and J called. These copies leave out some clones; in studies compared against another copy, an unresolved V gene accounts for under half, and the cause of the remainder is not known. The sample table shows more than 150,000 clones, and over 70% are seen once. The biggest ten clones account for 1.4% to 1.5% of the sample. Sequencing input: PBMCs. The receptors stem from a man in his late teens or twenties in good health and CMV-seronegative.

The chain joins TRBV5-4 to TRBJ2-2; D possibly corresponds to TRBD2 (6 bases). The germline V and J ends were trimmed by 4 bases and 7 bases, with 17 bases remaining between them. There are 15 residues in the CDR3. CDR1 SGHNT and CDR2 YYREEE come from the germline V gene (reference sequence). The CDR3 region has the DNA TGTGCCAGCAGCGGGGGGTTTGGACCAATCGGGGAGCTGTTTTTT. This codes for CASSGGFGPIGELFF.

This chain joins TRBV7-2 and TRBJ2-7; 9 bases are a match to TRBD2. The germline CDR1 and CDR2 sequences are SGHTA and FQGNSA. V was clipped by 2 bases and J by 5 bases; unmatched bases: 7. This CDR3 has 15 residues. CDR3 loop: CASSLRGLAGDEQYF. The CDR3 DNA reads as TGTGCCAGCAGCTTAAGAGGTTTAGCGGGAGACGAGCAGTACTTC.

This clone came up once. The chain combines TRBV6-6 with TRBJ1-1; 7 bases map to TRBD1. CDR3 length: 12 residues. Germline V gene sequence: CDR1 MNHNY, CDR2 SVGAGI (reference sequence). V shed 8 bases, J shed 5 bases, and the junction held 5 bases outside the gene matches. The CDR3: CASEGARTEAFF. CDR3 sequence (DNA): TGTGCCAGCGAGGGGGCGCGAACTGAAGCTTTCTTT.

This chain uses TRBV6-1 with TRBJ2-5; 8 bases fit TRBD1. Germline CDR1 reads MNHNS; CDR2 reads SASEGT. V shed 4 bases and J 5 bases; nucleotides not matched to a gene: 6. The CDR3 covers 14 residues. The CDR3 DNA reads TGTGCCAGCAGTGCGGACAGGGCGTCCGAGACCCAGTACTTC. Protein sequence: CASSADRASETQYF.

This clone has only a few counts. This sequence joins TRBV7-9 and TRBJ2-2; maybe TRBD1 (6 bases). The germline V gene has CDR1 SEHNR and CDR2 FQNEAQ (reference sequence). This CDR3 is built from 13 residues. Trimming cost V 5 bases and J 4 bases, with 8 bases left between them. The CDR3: CASSQQGTGELFF. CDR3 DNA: TGTGCCAGCAGCCAACAGGGCACCGGGGAGCTGTTTTTT.

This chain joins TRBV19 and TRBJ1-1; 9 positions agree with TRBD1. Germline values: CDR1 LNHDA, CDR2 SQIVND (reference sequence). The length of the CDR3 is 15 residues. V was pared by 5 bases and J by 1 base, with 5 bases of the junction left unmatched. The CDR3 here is CASSVDRGRNTEAFF. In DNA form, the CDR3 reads TGTGCCAGTAGTGTCGACAGGGGGAGGAACACTGAAGCTTTCTTT. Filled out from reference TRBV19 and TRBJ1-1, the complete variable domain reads DGGITQSPKYLFRKEGQNVTLSCEQNLNHDAMYWYRQDPGQGLRLIYYSQIVNDFQKGDIAEGYSVSREKKESFPLTVTSAQKNPTAFYLCASSVDRGRNTEAFFGQGTRLTVV.

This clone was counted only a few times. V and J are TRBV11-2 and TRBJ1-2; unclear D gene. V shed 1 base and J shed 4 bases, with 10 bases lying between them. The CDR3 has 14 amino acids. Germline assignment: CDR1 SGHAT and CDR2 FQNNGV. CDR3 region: CASSLGRLPYGYTF. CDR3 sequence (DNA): TGTGCCAGCAGCTTAGGGAGGCTTCCCTATGGCTACACCTTC.

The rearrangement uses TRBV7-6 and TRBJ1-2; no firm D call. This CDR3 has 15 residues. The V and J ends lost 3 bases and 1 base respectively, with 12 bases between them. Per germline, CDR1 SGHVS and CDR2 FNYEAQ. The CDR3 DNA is TGTGCCAGCAGCTTGGGAGACGTCTTTAACTATGGCTACACCTTC. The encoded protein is CASSLGDVFNYGYTF.

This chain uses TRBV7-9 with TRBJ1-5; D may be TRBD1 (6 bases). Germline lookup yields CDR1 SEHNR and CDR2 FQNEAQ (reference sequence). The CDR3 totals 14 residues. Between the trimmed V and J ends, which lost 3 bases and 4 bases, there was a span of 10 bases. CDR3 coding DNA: TGTGCCAGCAGCTTGGGGGCCCTAAATCAGCCCCAGCATTTT. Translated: CASSLGALNQPQHF.

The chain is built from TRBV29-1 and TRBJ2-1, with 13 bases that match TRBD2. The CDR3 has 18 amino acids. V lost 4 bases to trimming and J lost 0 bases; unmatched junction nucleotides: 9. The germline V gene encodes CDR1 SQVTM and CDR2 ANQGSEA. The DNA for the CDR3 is TGCAGCGTTGTCGGGACTAGCGGGACACGGAGCTCCTACAATGAGCAGTTCTTC. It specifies CSVVGTSGTRSSYNEQFF.

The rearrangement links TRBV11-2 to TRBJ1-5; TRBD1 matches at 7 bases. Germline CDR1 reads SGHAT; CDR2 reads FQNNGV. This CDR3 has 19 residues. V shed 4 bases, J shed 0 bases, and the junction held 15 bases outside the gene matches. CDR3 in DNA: TGTGCCAGCAGCTCACTCGGTGACAGGGTACATCATAGCAATCAGCCCCAGCATTTT. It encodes CASSSLGDRVHHSNQPQHF.

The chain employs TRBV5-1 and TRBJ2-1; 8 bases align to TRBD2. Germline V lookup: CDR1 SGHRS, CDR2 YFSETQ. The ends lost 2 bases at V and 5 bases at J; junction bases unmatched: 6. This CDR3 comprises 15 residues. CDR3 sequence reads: CASSFSGANNNEQFF. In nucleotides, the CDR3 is TGCGCCAGCAGCTTTAGCGGGGCAAATAACAATGAGCAGTTCTTC.

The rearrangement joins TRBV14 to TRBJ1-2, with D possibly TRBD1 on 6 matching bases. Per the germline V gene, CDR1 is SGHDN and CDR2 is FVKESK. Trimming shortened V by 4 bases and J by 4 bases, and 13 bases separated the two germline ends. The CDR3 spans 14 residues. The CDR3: CASSPVRGAYGYTF. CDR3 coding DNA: TGTGCCAGCAGCCCAGTTCGGGGGGCCTATGGCTACACCTTC.

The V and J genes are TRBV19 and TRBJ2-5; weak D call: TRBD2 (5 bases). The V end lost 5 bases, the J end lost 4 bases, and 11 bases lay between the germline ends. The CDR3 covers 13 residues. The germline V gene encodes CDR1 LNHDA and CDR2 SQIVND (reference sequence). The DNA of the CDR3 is TGTGCCAGTAGTCTAGGACTGGCAGAGACCCAGTACTTC. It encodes CASSLGLAETQYF.

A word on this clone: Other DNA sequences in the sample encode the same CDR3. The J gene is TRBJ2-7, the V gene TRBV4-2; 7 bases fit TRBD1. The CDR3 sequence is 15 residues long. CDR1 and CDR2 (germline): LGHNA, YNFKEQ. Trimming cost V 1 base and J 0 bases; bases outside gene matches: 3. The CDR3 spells CASSQGQGFSYEQYF. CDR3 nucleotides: TGTGCCAGCAGCCAAGGACAGGGCTTCTCCTACGAGCAGTACTTC.

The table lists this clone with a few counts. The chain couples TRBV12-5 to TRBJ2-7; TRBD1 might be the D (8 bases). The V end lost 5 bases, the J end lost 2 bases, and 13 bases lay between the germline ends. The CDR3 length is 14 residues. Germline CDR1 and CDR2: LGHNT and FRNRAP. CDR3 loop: CASGKQGGAYEQYF. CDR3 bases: TGTGCTAGTGGTAAACAGGGGGGGGCCTACGAGCAGTACTTC.

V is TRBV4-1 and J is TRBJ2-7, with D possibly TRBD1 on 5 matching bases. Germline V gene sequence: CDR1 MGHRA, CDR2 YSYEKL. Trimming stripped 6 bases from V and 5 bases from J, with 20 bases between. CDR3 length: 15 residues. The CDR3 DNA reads TGCGCCAGCAGACCGACAGCTGAACGAGGACACGAGCAGTACTTC. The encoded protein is CASRPTAERGHEQYF.

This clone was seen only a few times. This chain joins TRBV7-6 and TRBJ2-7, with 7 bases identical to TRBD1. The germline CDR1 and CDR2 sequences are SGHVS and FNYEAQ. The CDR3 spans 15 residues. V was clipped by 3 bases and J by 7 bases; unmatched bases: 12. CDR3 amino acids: CASSFNPTGSREQYF. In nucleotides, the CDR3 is TGTGCCAGCAGCTTCAACCCGACAGGGTCGCGAGAGCAGTACTTC.

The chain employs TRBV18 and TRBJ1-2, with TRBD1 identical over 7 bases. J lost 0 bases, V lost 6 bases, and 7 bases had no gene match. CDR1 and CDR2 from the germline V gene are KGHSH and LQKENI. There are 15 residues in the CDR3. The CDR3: CASSPDRATNYGYTF. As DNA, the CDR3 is TGTGCCAGCTCCCCTGACAGGGCCACTAACTATGGCTACACCTTC.

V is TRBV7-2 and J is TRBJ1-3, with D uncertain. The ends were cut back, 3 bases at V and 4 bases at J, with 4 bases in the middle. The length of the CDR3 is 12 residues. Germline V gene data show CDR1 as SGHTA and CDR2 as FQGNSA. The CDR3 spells CASSFSGNTIYF. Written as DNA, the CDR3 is TGTGCCAGCAGCTTCTCCGGAAACACCATATATTTT.

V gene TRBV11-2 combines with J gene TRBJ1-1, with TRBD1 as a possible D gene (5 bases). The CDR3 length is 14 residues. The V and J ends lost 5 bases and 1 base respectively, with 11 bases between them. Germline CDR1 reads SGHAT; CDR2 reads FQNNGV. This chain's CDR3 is CASSKQQGNTEAFF. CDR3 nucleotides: TGTGCCAGCAGCAAACAGCAGGGGAACACTGAAGCTTTCTTT.

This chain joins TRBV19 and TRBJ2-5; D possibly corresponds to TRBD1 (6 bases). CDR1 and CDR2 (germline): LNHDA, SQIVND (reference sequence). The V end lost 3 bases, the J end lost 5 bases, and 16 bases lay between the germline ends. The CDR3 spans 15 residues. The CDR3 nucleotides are TGTGCCAGTAGTATCGCCGCTGGGGGCGCGGAGACCCAGTACTTC. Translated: CASSIAAGGAETQYF.

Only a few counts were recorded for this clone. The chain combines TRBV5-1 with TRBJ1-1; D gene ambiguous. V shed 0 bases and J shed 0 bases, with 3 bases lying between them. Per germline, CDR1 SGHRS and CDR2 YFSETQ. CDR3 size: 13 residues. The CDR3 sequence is CASSLAVNTEAFF. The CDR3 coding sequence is TGCGCCAGCAGCTTGGCCGTGAACACTGAAGCTTTCTTT. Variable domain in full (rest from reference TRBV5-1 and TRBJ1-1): KAGVTQTPRYLIKTRGQQVTLSCSPISGHRSVSWYQQTPGQGLQFLFEYFSETQRNKGNFPGRFSGRQFSNSRSEMNVSTLELGDSALYLCASSLAVNTEAFFGQGTRLTVV.

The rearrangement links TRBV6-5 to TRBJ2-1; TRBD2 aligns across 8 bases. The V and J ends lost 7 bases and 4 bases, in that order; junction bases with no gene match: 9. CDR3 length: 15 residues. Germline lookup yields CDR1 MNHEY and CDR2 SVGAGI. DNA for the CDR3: TGTGCCAGCACCGGGAGCGGGGGCGGGTACAATGAGCAGTTCTTC. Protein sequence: CASTGSGGGYNEQFF.

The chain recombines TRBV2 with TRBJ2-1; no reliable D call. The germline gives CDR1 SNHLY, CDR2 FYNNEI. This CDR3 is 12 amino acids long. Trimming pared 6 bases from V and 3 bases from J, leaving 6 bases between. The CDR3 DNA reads TGTGCCAGCAGCCTAATCTACAATGAGCAGTTCTTC. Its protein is CASSLIYNEQFF.